This T cell receptor (beta chain) stems from a study of shared clonotypes between healthy human individuals. Across the study: CD4 naive and memory got three plates each, CD8 naive two, CD8 memory one.

The table came from immunoSEQ multiplex PCR; TCRdb's copy has only in-frame clones and leaves some out. This sample has approximately 710,000 clones, with roughly 91% found just once. The V gene's germline CDR1 is MDHEN and CDR2 SYDVKM. This CDR3 has 15 residues. Germline trimming cut 6 bases from V and 8 bases from J; bases unmatched to any gene: 10. This receptor was taken from a man younger than 35 in good health. Some clones in this sample may be carry-over from other donors' samples. Sequenced: memory CD8+ T cells from PBMCs. The subset here: CD45RO+ cells pooled with CCR7-negative TemRA cells. The chain joins TRBV28 to TRBJ2-3; 11 bases line up with TRBD2. The CDR3, as DNA: TGTGCCAGCAGCTTGGAACTAGCGGGAGTGGGTACGCAGTATTTT. It encodes CASSLELAGVGTQYF.